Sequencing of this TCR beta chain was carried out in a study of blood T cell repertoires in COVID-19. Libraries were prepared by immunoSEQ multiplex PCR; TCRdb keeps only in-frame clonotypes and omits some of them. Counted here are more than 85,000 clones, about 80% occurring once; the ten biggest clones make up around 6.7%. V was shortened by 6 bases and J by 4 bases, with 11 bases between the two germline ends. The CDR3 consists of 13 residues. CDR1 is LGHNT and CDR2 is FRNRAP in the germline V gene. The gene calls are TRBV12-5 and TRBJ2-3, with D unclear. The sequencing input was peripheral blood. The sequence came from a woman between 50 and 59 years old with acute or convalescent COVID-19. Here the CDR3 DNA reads TGTGCTAGTGGCCCTCTCTGGCCAGATACGCAGTATTTT. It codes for CASGPLWPDTQYF.